This TCR beta chain was captured in a study of blood T cell repertoires in COVID-19. Study as a whole: T cells, B-cell-depleted T cells, or PBMCs supplied cDNA or gDNA.

Seattle-derived patients entered the study during active infection and were followed longitudinally. The ends lost 1 base at V and 4 bases at J; junction bases unmatched: 5. From germline, CDR1 is SGHRS and CDR2 YFSETQ. This CDR3 has 15 amino acids. Original analysis: The assay estimated nucleated cells by amplifying reference gene primers. The method was immunoSEQ multiplex PCR; TCRdb's version includes in-frame clones alone and lacks a portion of them. The V and J calls and clone size were taken over from that table, and D and trimming were inferred from the DNA. The sample carries over 450,000 clones, about 88% recorded once.

Sequencing was done on a sample of peripheral blood. This chain joins TRBV5-1 and TRBJ2-1, with 7 bases that match TRBD2. The source of this sequence is a woman in her forties or fifties with COVID-19, enrolled during active disease. The DNA for the CDR3 is TGCGCCAGCAGCTTGTCCGGGGGGAATTACAATGAGCAGTTCTTC. Protein sequence: CASSLSGGNYNEQFF.